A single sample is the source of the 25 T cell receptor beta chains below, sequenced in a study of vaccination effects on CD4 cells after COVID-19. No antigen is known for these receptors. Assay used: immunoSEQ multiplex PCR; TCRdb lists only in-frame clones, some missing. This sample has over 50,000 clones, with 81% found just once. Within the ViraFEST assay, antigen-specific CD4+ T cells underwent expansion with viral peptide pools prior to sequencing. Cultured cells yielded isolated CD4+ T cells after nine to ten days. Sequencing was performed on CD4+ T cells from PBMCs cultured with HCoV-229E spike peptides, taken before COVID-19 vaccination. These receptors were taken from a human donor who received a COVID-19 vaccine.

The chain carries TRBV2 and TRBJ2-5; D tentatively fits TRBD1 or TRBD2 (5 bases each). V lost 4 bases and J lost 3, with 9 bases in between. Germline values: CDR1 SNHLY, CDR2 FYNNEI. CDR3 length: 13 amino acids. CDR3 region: CASSGDGKETQYF. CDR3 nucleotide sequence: TGTGCCAGCAGTGGGGACGGTAAAGAGACCCAGTACTTC.

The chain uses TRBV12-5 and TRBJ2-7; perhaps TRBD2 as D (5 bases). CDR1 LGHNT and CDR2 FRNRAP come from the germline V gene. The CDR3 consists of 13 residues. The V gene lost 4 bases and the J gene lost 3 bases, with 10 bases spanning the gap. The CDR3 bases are TGTGCTAGTGGTTCCTCGGGGATCTACGAGCAGTACGTC. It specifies CASGSSGIYEQYV.

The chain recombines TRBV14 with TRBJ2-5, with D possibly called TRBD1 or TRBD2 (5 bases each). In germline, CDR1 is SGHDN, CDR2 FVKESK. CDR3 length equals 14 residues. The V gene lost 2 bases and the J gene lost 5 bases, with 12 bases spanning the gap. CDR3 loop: CASSQNGGRETQYF. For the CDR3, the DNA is TGTGCCAGCAGCCAAAATGGGGGACGGGAGACCCAGTACTTC.

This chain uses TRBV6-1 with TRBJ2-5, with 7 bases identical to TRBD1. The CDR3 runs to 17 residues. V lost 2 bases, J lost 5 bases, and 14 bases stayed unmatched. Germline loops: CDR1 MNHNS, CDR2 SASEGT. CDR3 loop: CASSENLLRGGWETQYF. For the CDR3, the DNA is TGTGCCAGCAGTGAAAACCTACTCCGAGGGGGCTGGGAGACCCAGTACTTC.

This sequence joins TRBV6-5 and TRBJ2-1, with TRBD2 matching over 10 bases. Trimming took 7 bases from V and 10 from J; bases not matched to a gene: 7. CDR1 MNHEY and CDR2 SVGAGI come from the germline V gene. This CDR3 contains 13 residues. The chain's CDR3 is CASTKRGGGEQFF. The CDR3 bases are TGTGCCAGCACTAAGCGGGGGGGAGGGGAGCAGTTCTTC.

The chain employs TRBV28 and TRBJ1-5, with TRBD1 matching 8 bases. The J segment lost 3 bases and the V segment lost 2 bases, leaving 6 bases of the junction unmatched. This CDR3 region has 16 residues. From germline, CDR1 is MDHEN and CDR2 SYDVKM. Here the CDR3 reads CASSLAAGGYNQPQHF. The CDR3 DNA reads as TGTGCCAGCAGTTTAGCGGCAGGGGGCTACAATCAGCCCCAGCATTTT.

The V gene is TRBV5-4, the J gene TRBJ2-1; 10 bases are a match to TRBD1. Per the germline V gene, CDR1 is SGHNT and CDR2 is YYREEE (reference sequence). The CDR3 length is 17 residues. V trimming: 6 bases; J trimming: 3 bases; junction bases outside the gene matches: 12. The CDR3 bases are TGTGCCAGCACCTGGGGGGGTGGACAGGGGGGCTACAATGAGCAGTTCTTC. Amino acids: CASTWGGGQGGYNEQFF. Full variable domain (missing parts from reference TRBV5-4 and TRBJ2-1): ETGVTQSPTHLIKTRGQQVTLRCSSQSGHNTVSWYQQALGQGPQFIFQYYREEENGRGNFPPRFSGLQFPNYSSELNVNALELDDSALYLCASTWGGGQGGYNEQFFGPGTRLTVL.

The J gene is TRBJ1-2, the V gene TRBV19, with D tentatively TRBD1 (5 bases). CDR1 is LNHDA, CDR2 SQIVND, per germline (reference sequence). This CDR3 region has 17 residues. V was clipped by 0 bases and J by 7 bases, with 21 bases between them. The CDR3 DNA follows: TGTGCCAGTAGTATAGATAGCGCGCAGGGTCGAATCGGTGGCTACACCTTC. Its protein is CASSIDSAQGRIGGYTF.

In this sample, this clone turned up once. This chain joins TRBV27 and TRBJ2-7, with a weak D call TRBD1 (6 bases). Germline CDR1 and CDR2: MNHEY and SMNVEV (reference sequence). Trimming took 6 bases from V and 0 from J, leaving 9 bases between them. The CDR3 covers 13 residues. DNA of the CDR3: TGTGCCAGCAGCCGAGGGGGCTCCTACGAGCAGTACGTC. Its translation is CASSRGGSYEQYV.

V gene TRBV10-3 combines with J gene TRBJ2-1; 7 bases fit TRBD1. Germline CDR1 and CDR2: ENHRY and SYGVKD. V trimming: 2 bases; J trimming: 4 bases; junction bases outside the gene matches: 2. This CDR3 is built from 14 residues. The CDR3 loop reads CAISEQTGYNEQFF. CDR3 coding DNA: TGTGCCATCAGTGAGCAGACAGGGTACAATGAGCAGTTCTTC.

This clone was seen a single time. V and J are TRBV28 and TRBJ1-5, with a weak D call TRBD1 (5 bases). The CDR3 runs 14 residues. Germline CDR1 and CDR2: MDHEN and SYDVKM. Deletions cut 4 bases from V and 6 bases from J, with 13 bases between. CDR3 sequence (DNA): TGTGCCAGCAGTTATGGGGGTTTAAGTCAGCCCCAGCATTTT. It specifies CASSYGGLSQPQHF.

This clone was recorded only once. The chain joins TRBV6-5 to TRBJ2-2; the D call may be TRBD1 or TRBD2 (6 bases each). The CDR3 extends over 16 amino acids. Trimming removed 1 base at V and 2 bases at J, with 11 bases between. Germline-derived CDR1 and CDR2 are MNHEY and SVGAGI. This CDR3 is CASSYWGASNTGELFF. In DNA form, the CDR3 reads TGTGCCAGCAGTTACTGGGGGGCAAGTAACACCGGGGAGCTGTTTTTT.

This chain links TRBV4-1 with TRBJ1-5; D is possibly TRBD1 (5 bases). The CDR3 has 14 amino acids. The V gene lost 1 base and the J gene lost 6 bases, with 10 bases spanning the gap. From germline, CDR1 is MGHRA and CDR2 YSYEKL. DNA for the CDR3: TGCGCCAGCAGCCAAGCACGGGGGGGTCAGCCCCAGCATTTT. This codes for CASSQARGGQPQHF.

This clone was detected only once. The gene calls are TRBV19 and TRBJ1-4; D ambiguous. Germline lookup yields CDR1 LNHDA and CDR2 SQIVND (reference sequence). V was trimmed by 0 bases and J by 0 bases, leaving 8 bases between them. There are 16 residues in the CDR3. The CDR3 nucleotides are TGTGCCAGTAGTATAGATCTTTGGGCAACTAATGAAAAACTGTTTTTT. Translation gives CASSIDLWATNEKLFF.

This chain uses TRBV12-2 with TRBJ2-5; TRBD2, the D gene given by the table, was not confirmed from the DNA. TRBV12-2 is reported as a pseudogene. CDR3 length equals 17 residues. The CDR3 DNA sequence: TGTGCAAGTCGCCCACGATGCGGCGCCGAAGCACAAGAGACCCAGTACTTC. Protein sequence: CASRPRCGAEAQETQYF.

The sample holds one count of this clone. CDR3 amino acids: CASSLLPQTNEKLFF. The CDR3 bases are TGTGCCAGCAGCTTGTTGCCCCAAACTAATGAAAAACTGTTTTTT. The chain uses TRBV5-8 and TRBJ1-4; no firm D call. Germline V lookup: CDR1 SGHTS, CDR2 YDEGEE. V was pared by 1 base and J by 1 base, with 8 bases between. This CDR3 is 15 amino acids long.

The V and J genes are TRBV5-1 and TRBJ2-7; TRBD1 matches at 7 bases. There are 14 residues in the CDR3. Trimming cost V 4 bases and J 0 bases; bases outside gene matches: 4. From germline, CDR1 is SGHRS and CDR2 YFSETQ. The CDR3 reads CASSPWDSSYEQYV. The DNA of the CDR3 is TGCGCCAGCAGCCCTTGGGACAGCTCCTACGAGCAGTACGTC.

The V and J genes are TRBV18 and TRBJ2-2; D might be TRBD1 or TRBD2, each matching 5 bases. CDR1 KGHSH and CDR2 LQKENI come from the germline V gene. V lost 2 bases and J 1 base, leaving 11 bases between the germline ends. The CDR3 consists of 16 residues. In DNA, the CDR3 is TGTGCCAGCTCACCAGCACTAGGACAGAACACCGGGGAGCTGTTTTTT. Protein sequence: CASSPALGQNTGELFF.

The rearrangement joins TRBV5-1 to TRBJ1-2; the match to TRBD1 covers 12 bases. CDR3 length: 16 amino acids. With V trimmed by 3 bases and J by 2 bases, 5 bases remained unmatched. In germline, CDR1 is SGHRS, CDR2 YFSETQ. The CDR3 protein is CASSSTGTGGNYGYTF. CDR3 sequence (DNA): TGCGCCAGCAGCTCCACCGGGACAGGGGGCAACTATGGCTACACCTTC.

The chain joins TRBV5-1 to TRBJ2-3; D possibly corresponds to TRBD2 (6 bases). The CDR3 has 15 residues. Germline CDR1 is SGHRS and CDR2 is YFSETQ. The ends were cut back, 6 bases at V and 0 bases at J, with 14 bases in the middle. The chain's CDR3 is CASNSGQPSTDTQYF. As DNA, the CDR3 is TGCGCCAGCAACAGCGGGCAGCCCAGCACAGATACGCAGTATTTT.

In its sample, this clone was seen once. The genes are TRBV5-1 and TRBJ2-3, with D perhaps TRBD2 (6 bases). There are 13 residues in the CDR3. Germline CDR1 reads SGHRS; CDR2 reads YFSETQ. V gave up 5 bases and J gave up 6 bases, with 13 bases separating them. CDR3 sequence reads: CASRWGGSDTQYF. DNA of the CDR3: TGCGCCAGCAGGTGGGGAGGCTCGGATACGCAGTATTTT.

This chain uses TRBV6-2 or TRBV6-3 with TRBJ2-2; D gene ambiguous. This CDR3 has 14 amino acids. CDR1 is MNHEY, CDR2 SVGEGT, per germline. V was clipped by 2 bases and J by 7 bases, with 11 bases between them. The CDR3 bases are TGTGCCAGCAGTTACGTTGGGGTACGCGGGGAGCTGTTTTTT. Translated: CASSYVGVRGELFF.

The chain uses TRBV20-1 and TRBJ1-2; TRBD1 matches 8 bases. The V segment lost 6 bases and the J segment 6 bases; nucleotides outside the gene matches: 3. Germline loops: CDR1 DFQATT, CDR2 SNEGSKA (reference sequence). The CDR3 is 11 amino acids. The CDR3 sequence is CSARTGNGYTF. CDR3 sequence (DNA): TGCAGTGCCCGGACAGGGAATGGCTACACCTTC.

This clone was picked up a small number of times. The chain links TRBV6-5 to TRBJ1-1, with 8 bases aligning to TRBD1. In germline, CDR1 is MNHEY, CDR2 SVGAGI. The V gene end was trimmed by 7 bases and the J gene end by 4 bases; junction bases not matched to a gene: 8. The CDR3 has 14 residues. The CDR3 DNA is TGTGCCAGCAAAAGGACAGGGATAGGCACTGAAGCTTTCTTT. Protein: CASKRTGIGTEAFF.

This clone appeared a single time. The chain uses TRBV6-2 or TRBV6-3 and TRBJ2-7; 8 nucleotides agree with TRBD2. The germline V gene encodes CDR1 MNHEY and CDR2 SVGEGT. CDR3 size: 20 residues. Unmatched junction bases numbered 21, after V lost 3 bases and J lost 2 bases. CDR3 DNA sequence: TGTGCCAGCAGTTATCGCAAAATGGAGCGGGGGCGCGTCACCACCTACGAGCAGTACGTC. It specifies CASSYRKMERGRVTTYEQYV.